What follows are 21 T cell receptor beta chains derived from one specimen sequenced in a study of T cells in Graves' hyperthyroidism and ophthalmopathy. RNA transcripts served as the template for amplifying TCR beta CDR3 regions. A set of HTBI primers served as the primers for a first-round RT-PCR of the TCR CDR3. TCRdb recomputed calls from the multiplex PCR reads with MiXCR, one row per CDR3 protein. The table lists 490,000 or so distinct CDR3 sequences, about 22% of them singletons. Input material: blood. Source of these receptors: a woman between 65 and 79 years old with Graves' ophthalmopathy.

This clonotype showed up just a few times. V and J are TRBV29-1 and TRBJ1-2; D might be TRBD1 (5 bases). CDR1 is SQVTM, CDR2 ANQGSEA, per germline. The V end was cut by 6 bases, the J end by 7 bases, with 12 bases between. This CDR3 comprises 11 residues. The CDR3 nucleotides read TGCAGCGTCCAGGGATCGTCTGGCTACACCTTC. It encodes CSVQGSSGYTF.

This clonotype was counted at least ten times. The genes are TRBV2 and TRBJ2-1; TRBD2 aligns across 8 bases. This CDR3 comprises 12 residues. Germline V gene data show CDR1 as SNHLY and CDR2 as FYNNEI. Losses at the gene ends were 6 bases for V and 7 bases for J; bases not matched to a gene: 2. Written as DNA, the CDR3 is TGTGCCAGCAGGGGACTAGAAAATGAGCAGTTCTTC. Amino acid sequence: CASRGLENEQFF.

Notes on this clonotype: Mismatch with germline at one junction end may stem from a read error. The chain links TRBV7-2 to TRBJ2-2, with D possibly matching TRBD1 (6 bases). CDR3 length equals 12 residues. CDR1 is SGHTA and CDR2 is FQGNSA in the germline V gene. DNA for the CDR3: TGTGCCAGCAGCCCAAGGGGCAGGGGAGTTTTCTTT. Translation: CASSPRGRGVFF.

This clonotype turned up a few times. The chain combines TRBV7-8 with TRBJ1-1; D remains unclear. Germline CDR1 SGHVS, CDR2 FQNEAQ. The CDR3 is 15 residues long. With 5 bases removed from V and 1 base from J, the gap between germline ends came to 14 bases. The CDR3 DNA follows: TGTGCCAGCAGCCCCCTGAGCCACCCGAACACTGAAGCTTTCTTT. Protein: CASSPLSHPNTEAFF.

This clonotype came up many times. This chain joins TRBV6-2 or TRBV6-3 and TRBJ2-5; D not certain. This CDR3 spans 15 amino acids. V was pared by 3 bases and J by 5 bases, with 16 bases between. The V gene's germline CDR1 is MNHEY and CDR2 SVGEGT. CDR3 sequence reads: CASSYRRLALETQYF. CDR3 sequence (DNA): TGTGCCAGCAGTTATCGGCGGCTGGCTTTGGAGACCCAGTACTTC.

V gene TRBV3-1 combines with J gene TRBJ2-3; 8 bases agree with TRBD2. The CDR3 covers 15 residues. V lost 4 bases and J lost 2; bases outside the gene matches: 5. Per germline, CDR1 LGHDT and CDR2 YNNKEL (reference sequence). CDR3 protein: CASSPLAGNTDTQYF. In nucleotides, the CDR3 is TGTGCCAGCAGCCCTTTAGCGGGAAACACAGATACGCAGTATTTT.

This chain connects TRBV20-1 to TRBJ1-2; TRBD1 is a possible D gene (6 bases). Trimming removed 1 base at V and 4 bases at J, with 13 bases between. This CDR3 comprises 14 residues. Germline V gene data show CDR1 as DFQATT and CDR2 as SNEGSKA (reference sequence). CDR3 DNA sequence: TGCAGTGCTAGAGGGGACAACCTTAGCTATGGCTACACCTTC. Translating gives CSARGDNLSYGYTF.

At least ten counts were recorded for this clonotype. The rearrangement links TRBV12-5 to TRBJ2-5, with TRBD1 as a possible D gene (5 bases). V was clipped by 3 bases and J by 2 bases, with 10 bases between them. The CDR3 totals 14 residues. Germline V gives CDR1 LGHNT, CDR2 FRNRAP. Here the CDR3 reads CASGLTGTQETQYF. Written as DNA, the CDR3 is TGTGCTAGTGGTTTAACAGGCACACAAGAGACCCAGTACTTC. Supplemented by reference TRBV12-5 and TRBJ2-5, the full variable domain reads DARVTQTPRHKVTEMGQEVTMRCQPILGHNTVFWYRQTMMQGLELLAYFRNRAPLDDSGMPKDRFSAEMPDATLATLKIQPSEPRDSAVYFCASGLTGTQETQYFGPGTRLLVL.

A single count supports this clonotype. A much larger clonotype is one base distant, so this may be a read error. Here the CDR3 omits its conserved ending phenylalanine or tryptophan, so a read error is the likely source. The chain's CDR3 is CASSSLRAAGRDYEQYL. CDR3 nucleotides: TGTGCCAGCAGCTCGCTGCGAGCGGCGGGGAGGGACTACGAGCAGTACTTA. The J gene is TRBJ2-7, the V gene TRBV7-9; 7 nucleotides align to TRBD2. V lost 4 bases and J lost 3; bases outside the gene matches: 15. Per germline, CDR1 SEHNR and CDR2 FQNEAQ (reference sequence). The CDR3 totals 17 residues.

This clonotype has ten or more counts. V gene TRBV7-2 combines with J gene TRBJ2-1, with TRBD2 matching 9 bases. Trimming cost V 1 base and J 9 bases; bases outside gene matches: 10. Germline V gives CDR1 SGHTA, CDR2 FQGNSA. This CDR3 has 16 amino acids. This CDR3 reads CASSLEGSSGASEQFF. The CDR3 region has the DNA TGTGCCAGCAGCTTAGAGGGTTCTAGCGGGGCCTCTGAGCAGTTCTTC.

This clonotype was picked up many times. The chain is built from TRBV28 and TRBJ1-6, with unresolved D. Trimming shortened V by 3 bases and J by 9 bases, and 18 bases separated the two germline ends. CDR3 size: 16 residues. CDR1 is MDHEN and CDR2 is SYDVKM in the germline V gene. The CDR3: CASSFSMRQSSSPLHF. The CDR3 bases are TGTGCCAGCAGTTTTTCCATGCGCCAGTCTAGTTCACCCCTCCACTTT.

The table lists this clonotype with a few counts. The chain uses TRBV29-1 and TRBJ1-2; TRBD1 agrees at 8 bases. CDR1 is SQVTM and CDR2 is ANQGSEA in the germline V gene. After removal of 2 bases from V and 1 base from J, the junction contained 3 bases not matched to a gene. The CDR3 has 14 amino acids. CDR3 region: CSVEITGGNYGYTF. CDR3 DNA sequence: TGCAGCGTTGAAATAACAGGGGGTAACTATGGCTACACCTTC.

The V gene is TRBV3-1, the J gene TRBJ2-2; a weak D match, TRBD2 (6 bases). Germline-derived CDR1 and CDR2 are LGHDT and YNNKEL (reference sequence). The CDR3 consists of 17 residues. V was cut by 0 bases and J by 7 bases, with 18 bases left in between. The CDR3 nucleotides are TGTGCCAGCAGCCAAGATGAAGGCGGGACCGGCGTCGGGGAGCTGTTTTTT. Protein: CASSQDEGGTGVGELFF.

Points on this clonotype: Just one base apart from a much larger clone, this may be a read error. The V and J genes are TRBV11-3 and TRBJ2-3; perhaps TRBD1 as D (6 bases). This CDR3 spans 14 amino acids. The V end lost 2 bases, the J end lost 3 bases, and 9 bases lay between the germline ends. The germline gives CDR1 SGHNT, CDR2 YENEEA. In nucleotides, the CDR3 is TGTGCCAGCAGCTTAAACAGGGTGACAGATACGCAGTATTTT. Translated: CASSLNRVTDTQYF.

This clonotype was seen more than once but under ten times. The chain employs TRBV28 and TRBJ1-1, with D possibly matching TRBD1 (6 bases). There are 14 residues in the CDR3. Per the germline V gene, CDR1 is MDHEN and CDR2 is SYDVKM. Trimming left V 6 bases short and J 6 bases short, with 17 bases between. This CDR3 reads CASSQTQGASEAFF. The DNA for the CDR3 is TGTGCCAGCAGCCAGACACAGGGTGCATCTGAAGCTTTCTTT.

V is TRBV25-1 and J is TRBJ2-1; 8 positions match TRBD2. V shed 6 bases and J 7 bases; nucleotides not matched to a gene: 14. The CDR3 has 16 amino acids. Germline CDR1 reads MGHDK; CDR2 reads SYGVNS. The CDR3 DNA reads as TGTGCCAGCAGCGGGGGGGGTTCGCCGGGAAGGAATGAGCAGTTCTTC. It specifies CASSGGGSPGRNEQFF.

This clonotype has more than one count but fewer than ten. CDR3 residues: CSARDRRAGPYNEQFF. The CDR3 nucleotides read TGCAGTGCTAGAGATCGCCGGGCGGGGCCCTACAATGAGCAGTTCTTC. This chain uses TRBV20-1 with TRBJ2-1; D might be TRBD2 (6 bases). Looked up from germline, CDR1 is DFQATT and CDR2 is SNEGSKA (reference sequence). V was pared by 0 bases and J by 2 bases, with 14 bases between. The CDR3 is made up of 16 amino acids.

CDR3 sequence (DNA): TGTGCCAGCAGCGTAGCTTCTAGCGAGATCTACGAGCAGTACTTC. Protein: CASSVASSEIYEQYF. The rearrangement joins TRBV9 to TRBJ2-7, with D possibly being TRBD2 (6 bases). The CDR3 loop spans 15 amino acids. Germline V gene sequence: CDR1 SGDLS, CDR2 YYNGEE. V was clipped by 0 bases and J by 3 bases, with 13 bases between them.

The chain uses TRBV24-1 and TRBJ2-3, with TRBD1 as a possible D gene (8 bases). The CDR3 sequence is 15 residues long. Per the germline V gene, CDR1 is KGHDR and CDR2 is SFDVKD. The V end lost 2 bases, the J end lost 3 bases, and 11 bases lay between the germline ends. The CDR3 here is CATSDYRGGTDTQYF. In DNA form, the CDR3 reads TGTGCCACCAGTGATTACAGGGGGGGGACAGATACGCAGTATTTT.

This clonotype was picked up a small number of times. The chain employs TRBV27 and TRBJ2-2, with 10 bases aligning to TRBD2. Germline V lookup: CDR1 MNHEY, CDR2 SMNVEV (reference sequence). The CDR3 has 17 residues. The J segment lost 0 bases and the V segment lost 6 bases, leaving 7 bases of the junction unmatched. CDR3 loop: CASRLLSGRTNTGELFF. The CDR3 DNA is TGTGCCAGCAGGCTCCTTAGCGGGAGGACGAACACCGGGGAGCTGTTTTTT.

This clonotype came up many times. CDR3 loop: CASSTGGVRTEAFF. CDR3 coding DNA: TGTGCCAGCAGTACGGGGGGTGTTCGAACTGAAGCTTTCTTT. The chain carries TRBV2 and TRBJ1-1; D possibly corresponds to TRBD1 (5 bases). V was clipped by 5 bases and J by 5 bases, with 15 bases between them. Germline CDR1 is SNHLY and CDR2 is FYNNEI. The CDR3 has 14 amino acids.